This T cell receptor beta chain was retrieved from a study of T cells in Graves' hyperthyroidism and ophthalmopathy. Amplification of TCR beta CDR3 regions was performed using RNA transcripts as template. TCR CDR3 underwent first-round RT-PCR with the HTBI primer set. TCRdb re-called the multiplex PCR reads through MiXCR, storing one row per CDR3 protein. The sample carries about 480,000 distinct CDR3 sequences, roughly 23% recorded once. In this sample, this clonotype turned up a few times. V shed 1 base and J shed 4 bases, with 25 bases lying between them. The germline gives CDR1 SGHNT, CDR2 YENEEA. CDR3 length: 19 residues.

The sample was blood. The V call is TRBV11-3, the J call TRBJ2-5; tentatively, D is TRBD1 or TRBD2 (5 bases each). The clonotype originates from a woman between 65 and 79 years old with Graves' ophthalmopathy. The CDR3 region is CASSLALKGTCRRRETQYF. The CDR3 DNA follows: TGTGCCAGCAGCTTAGCCCTGAAGGGGACCTGCCGACGTCGAGAGACCCAGTACTTC.